These 18 T cell receptor beta chains came from one sample sequenced in a study of blood T cell repertoires in COVID-19. Assay: immunoSEQ multiplex PCR; the TCRdb copy retains only in-frame clones and omits some. The sample shows 200,000 to 250,000 clones, 84% of them seen only once. The sequencing sample was made of peripheral blood. Source of these receptors: a woman of 80 years or more with active or convalescent COVID-19.

V is TRBV4-3 and J is TRBJ2-3, with D perhaps matching TRBD1 (5 bases). CDR1 and CDR2 (germline): LGHNA, YSLEER. Trimming cost V 1 base and J 3 bases, with 17 bases left between them. The CDR3 length is 17 residues. CDR3 in DNA: TGCGCCAGCAGCCAAGGACAGTTTGGCCTTGGAACAGATACGCAGTATTTT. It is translated as CASSQGQFGLGTDTQYF.

The CDR3 spells CASSQSWIGESAEAFF. In nucleotides, the CDR3 is TGCGCCAGCAGCCAAAGCTGGATCGGGGAGAGCGCTGAAGCTTTCTTT. The chain links TRBV4-1 to TRBJ1-1; no reliable D call. The V gene's germline CDR1 is MGHRA and CDR2 YSYEKL. V lost 2 bases, J lost 6 bases, and 19 bases lay in between. This CDR3 spans 16 amino acids.

The chain uses TRBV12-3 or TRBV12-4 and TRBJ2-5; D is undetermined. Trimming pared 1 base from V and 5 bases from J, leaving 5 bases between. The CDR3 has 12 amino acids. CDR3 residues: CASSLGVETQYF. The CDR3 region has the DNA TGTGCCAGCAGTTTAGGAGTTGAGACCCAGTACTTC.

In this sample, this clone turned up a few times. CDR3 in amino acids: CASSLKVGLAGGKAYEQYF. The CDR3 DNA sequence: TGTGCCAGCAGTTTAAAAGTTGGACTAGCGGGGGGGAAAGCCTACGAGCAGTACTTC. The chain is built from TRBV27 and TRBJ2-7; 15 bases agree with TRBD2. The V segment lost 2 bases and the J segment 2 bases; nucleotides outside the gene matches: 10. Germline V lookup: CDR1 MNHEY, CDR2 SMNVEV (reference sequence). The CDR3 length is 19 residues.

V and J are TRBV5-1 and TRBJ2-1; D is unresolved. The germline V and J ends were trimmed by 4 bases and 7 bases, with 9 bases remaining between them. There are 12 residues in the CDR3. In germline, CDR1 is SGHRS, CDR2 YFSETQ. The CDR3 is CASSLIGNEQFF. Here the CDR3 DNA reads TGCGCCAGCAGCCTTATCGGGAATGAGCAGTTCTTC.

J is TRBJ2-7 and V is TRBV5-1; 10 bases line up with TRBD1. Germline V lookup: CDR1 SGHRS, CDR2 YFSETQ. There are 14 residues in the CDR3. With V trimmed by 5 bases and J by 2 bases, 4 bases remained unmatched. The CDR3 spells CASRSTGGPYEQYF. The CDR3 nucleotides are TGCGCCAGCAGGTCGACAGGGGGCCCCTACGAGCAGTACTTC.

This clone has a handful of counts. The chain has TRBV7-9 and TRBJ2-3, with D maybe TRBD2 (5 bases). This CDR3 has 13 amino acids. Germline V gene sequence: CDR1 SEHNR, CDR2 FQNEAQ (reference sequence). Trimming stripped 0 bases from V and 6 bases from J, with 7 bases between. For the CDR3, the DNA is TGTGCCAGCAGCTTAGCAGCGGTGGATACGCAGTATTTT. This encodes CASSLAAVDTQYF.

V usage is TRBV28 and J usage is TRBJ1-1; 7 bases agree with TRBD1. CDR1 MDHEN and CDR2 SYDVKM come from the germline V gene. J lost 0 bases, V lost 6 bases, and 4 bases had no gene match. The CDR3 extends over 14 amino acids. The CDR3 loop is CASSLTGMNTEAFF. The CDR3 nucleotides are TGTGCCAGCAGCTTGACAGGGATGAACACTGAAGCTTTCTTT.

The chain couples TRBV14 to TRBJ2-7; D call uncertain. The CDR3 is 14 residues long. V was clipped by 1 base and J by 7 bases, with 14 bases between them. Looked up from germline, CDR1 is SGHDN and CDR2 is FVKESK. The CDR3 nucleotides are TGTGCCAGCAGCCAAGGAAGCCTGCCTCGGGAGCAGTACTTC. Residues: CASSQGSLPREQYF.

This clone was seen only once. CDR3 sequence reads: CASSLQGSGELFF. The CDR3 nucleotides are TGTGCCAGTAGTCTACAGGGATCCGGGGAGCTGTTTTTT. The chain joins TRBV19 to TRBJ2-2, with D perhaps TRBD1 (6 bases). Trimming took off 5 bases at V and 6 bases at J, with 10 bases between the two ends. The CDR3 contains 13 residues. CDR1 and CDR2 from the germline V gene are LNHDA and SQIVND (reference sequence).

The chain employs TRBV5-6 and TRBJ1-2; 8 nucleotides line up with TRBD1. In germline, CDR1 is SGHDT, CDR2 YYEEEE. The CDR3 sequence is 18 residues long. Trimming at V came to 3 bases and at J to 0 bases, leaving 13 bases not matched to a gene. DNA for the CDR3: TGTGCCAGCAGCTCTACCGTACAGGGGGGCCTTTCTAACTATGGCTACACCTTC. Translated: CASSSTVQGGLSNYGYTF.

For the CDR3, the DNA is TGCAGCGTTGCGCAGGTTCCCACTGAAGCTTTCTTT. It yields the protein CSVAQVPTEAFF. This sequence joins TRBV29-1 and TRBJ1-1; the D is unclear. V shed 4 bases and J shed 4 bases, with 10 bases lying between them. The length of the CDR3 is 12 residues. The V gene's germline CDR1 is SQVTM and CDR2 ANQGSEA.

The rearrangement links TRBV12-5 to TRBJ2-7; D is possibly TRBD2 (6 bases). V lost 6 bases, J lost 2 bases, and 11 bases lay in between. The CDR3 is made up of 13 amino acids. From germline, CDR1 is LGHNT and CDR2 FRNRAP. CDR3 DNA sequence: TGTGCTAGTGGCGGGAGAATCACCTACGAGCAGTACTTC. This sequence encodes CASGGRITYEQYF.

The sample holds a few counts of this clone. The rearrangement joins TRBV30 to TRBJ1-1; TRBD1 agrees at 7 bases. V trimming: 4 bases; J trimming: 2 bases; junction bases outside the gene matches: 16. The CDR3 extends over 17 amino acids. In germline, CDR1 is GTSNPN, CDR2 SVGIG (reference sequence). CDR3 residues: CAWTTDRVGRRNTEAFF. The CDR3 DNA reads as TGTGCCTGGACCACTGACAGGGTAGGTCGTAGAAACACTGAAGCTTTCTTT. The variable domain in full, completed from reference TRBV30 and TRBJ1-1, reads SQTIHQWPATLVQPVGSPLSLECTVEGTSNPNLYWYRQAAGRGLQLLFYSVGIGQISSEVPQNLSASRPQDRQFILSSKKLLLSDSGFYLCAWTTDRVGRRNTEAFFGQGTRLTVV.

The chain uses TRBV7-2 and TRBJ1-1; D not resolved. This CDR3 is built from 13 residues. The germline CDR1 and CDR2 sequences are SGHTA and FQGNSA. V dropped 6 bases and J dropped 5 bases, with 13 bases sitting between them. Here the CDR3 reads CASRWAGQTEAFF. The CDR3 nucleotides are TGTGCCAGCAGGTGGGCAGGTCAGACTGAAGCTTTCTTT.

This clone appeared a few times. CDR3 DNA sequence: TGTGCTAGTGGCCCCACCGGGACAGTGAGCACAGATACGCAGTATTTT. This gives the protein CASGPTGTVSTDTQYF. The genes are TRBV12-5 and TRBJ2-3; 7 nucleotides match TRBD1. This CDR3 has 16 amino acids. Looked up from germline, CDR1 is LGHNT and CDR2 is FRNRAP. V dropped 6 bases and J dropped 0; count of bases not matched to a gene: 9. Complete variable domain (other parts from reference TRBV12-5 and TRBJ2-3): DARVTQTPRHKVTEMGQEVTMRCQPILGHNTVFWYRQTMMQGLELLAYFRNRAPLDDSGMPKDRFSAEMPDATLATLKIQPSEPRDSAVYFCASGPTGTVSTDTQYFGPGTRLTVL.

V and J are TRBV20-1 and TRBJ2-1; D ambiguous. CDR3 size: 10 residues. The V gene lost 2 bases and the J gene lost 8 bases, with 4 bases spanning the gap. Germline loops: CDR1 DFQATT, CDR2 SNEGSKA (reference sequence). The chain's CDR3 is CSARRDEQFF. The CDR3 region has the DNA TGCAGTGCTAGACGGGATGAGCAGTTCTTC.

The chain has TRBV19 and TRBJ2-1; possible D gene TRBD2, 6 bases. The CDR3 contains 14 residues. V shed 10 bases and J shed 5 bases, with 18 bases lying between them. Per germline, CDR1 LNHDA and CDR2 SQIVND (reference sequence). As DNA, the CDR3 is TGTGCCACACAAAAGGAGGGGCACGACAATGAGCAGTTCTTC. Its protein is CATQKEGHDNEQFF.